A selection of T cell receptor beta chains follows, all from one sample in a study of T-cell memory formation after mild COVID-19. MiXCR, run by TCRdb on the 5' RACE reads, gives a single entry per CDR3 protein. The table lists over 400,000 distinct CDR3 sequences, about 22% of them singletons. The sequenced material came from PBMCs or a T cell subset sorted from them (not recorded which). Receptor source: an adult woman who had mild COVID-19 (a few samples of this study predate the infection). Cell type and time point are not known. Both conserved end residues are part of each CDR3. D genes are given only for firm matches. Clone size is given for some rows only: seen once, a few or many times, or a class if the clone is expanded.

TRBV5-1	-	TRBJ2-1	-	TGCGCCAGCAGCTTCACCGGGACGGAAAACAATGAGCAGTTCTTC	CASSFTGTENNEQFF
TRBV29-1	-	TRBJ2-7	-	TGCAGCGGAGGGGAGATGTACGAGCAGTACTTC	CSGGEMYEQYF
TRBV5-6	TRBD1	TRBJ2-5	-	TGTGCCAGCAGCTTGGTCCGGGGACAGGGGATATGGACCCAGTACTTC	CASSLVRGQGIWTQYF
TRBV4-3	TRBD2	TRBJ2-1	few	TGCGCCAGCAGCCAAGATAGCGGGAGGAGGGATGAGCAGTTCTTC	CASSQDSGRRDEQFF
TRBV3-1	TRBD2	TRBJ2-6	-	TGTGCCAGCAGCCAAAGGTTTGGCGGGAGGGCGGCCGGGGCCAACGTCCTGACTTTC	CASSQRFGGRAAGANVLTF
TRBV15	-	TRBJ2-3	few	TGTGCCACCAGCAGAGATCTTCCAGATACGCAGTATTTT	CATSRDLPDTQYF
TRBV29-1	TRBD2	TRBJ2-7	-	TGCAGCCCCGCTACGGCAGAAGCGGGAGGCCCCTACGAGCAGTACTTC	CSPATAEAGGPYEQYF
TRBV7-6	TRBD2	TRBJ2-5	-	TGTGCCAGCAGCTTAGCGGGAGGGCCGGGGGAGACCCAGTACTTC	CASSLAGGPGETQYF
TRBV29-1	-	TRBJ1-4	-	TGCAGCGTTTACGCTAAAGGTTTAAATGAAAAACTGTTTTTT	CSVYAKGLNEKLFF
TRBV2	-	TRBJ2-3	-	TGTGCCAGCACATGGGGCCCGACTGAAGATACGCAGTATTTT	CASTWGPTEDTQYF
TRBV5-1	-	TRBJ2-7	few	TGCGCCAGCAGCCGGGACTCCTTAAGCTCCTACGAGCAGTACTTC	CASSRDSLSSYEQYF
TRBV7-3	-	TRBJ2-1	many	TGTGCCAGCAGCGCCACCCTGGGCGAGCAGTTCTTC	CASSATLGEQFF
TRBV29-1	TRBD2	TRBJ2-1	-	TGCAGCGGGACTAGCGGGAAGAGTGAGCAGTTCTTC	CSGTSGKSEQFF
TRBV11-2	-	TRBJ2-1	few	TGTGCCAGCAGCAGGTCCCGGGACAACTACAATGAGCAGTTCTTC	CASSRSRDNYNEQFF
TRBV6-5	TRBD1	TRBJ1-1	-	TGTGCCAGCAGTTGGGCAGGGGGCAAGTCTGAAGCTTTCTTT	CASSWAGGKSEAFF
TRBV29-1	TRBD2	TRBJ2-7	few	TGCAGCGTTGGACTAGCGGTAAACTCCTACGAGCAGTACTTC	CSVGLAVNSYEQYF
TRBV9	TRBD2	TRBJ2-3	-	TGTGCCAGCAGCGTAGTCCTAGCGGGGTTAGATACGCAGTATTTT	CASSVVLAGLDTQYF
TRBV12-3/TRBV12-4	-	TRBJ2-3	-	TGTGCCAGCAGTTTATCGGTGCGGGTCACAGATACGCAGTATTTT	CASSLSVRVTDTQYF
TRBV7-3	TRBD1	TRBJ2-3	-	TGTGCCAGCAGCTACGGGACAGCCACAGATACGCAGTATTTT	CASSYGTATDTQYF
TRBV10-3	TRBD1	TRBJ1-2	few	TGTGCCATCAGTGAGTCTGGAGGGGGCAACTATGGCTACACCTTC	CAISESGGGNYGYTF
TRBV6-6	-	TRBJ1-2	few	TGTGCCAGCAAAGACAGTTTGTACGGCTACACCTTC	CASKDSLYGYTF
TRBV2	-	TRBJ2-6	few	TGTGCCAGCAGTGAACAAGGCGGCTCTGGGGCCAACGTCCTGACTTTC	CASSEQGGSGANVLTF
TRBV20-1	TRBD2	TRBJ2-1	few	TGCAGTCCGGAGCGGGAGGGCCAGCAGTTCTTC	CSPEREGQQFF
TRBV12-3/TRBV12-4	-	TRBJ1-5	many	TGTGCCAGCAGTTTCAAGGGATCCCAGCATTTT	CASSFKGSQHF